Described below is a single T cell receptor beta chain sequence and its context. Its matching antigen is unknown. Only healthy Caucasians were included as donors. cDNA molecules carried unique molecular identifiers, and template switching added a universal primer site. MiXCR was run by TCRdb on the 5' RACE reads, yielding one entry per CDR3 protein. The table shows roughly 1.6 million distinct CDR3 sequences, with around 33% occurring only once. CDR1 and CDR2 (germline): SNHLY, FYNNEI. This CDR3 is 16 amino acids long. V shed 7 bases, J shed 6 bases, and the junction held 7 bases outside the gene matches. This specimen belongs to a study of identical twins. Study conclusions and caveats: There is a chance that invariant MAIT and iNKT cells partially muddied zero-insertion analyses. Shared out-of-frame alpha sequences (those common to twins) showed excess low generation probability.

The specimen sequenced was cord blood. This clonotype originated in a newborn girl in good health. The rearrangement uses TRBV2 and TRBJ2-2; 14 positions match TRBD2. For the CDR3, the DNA is TGTGCCAGCACTGGGTCGGGACTAGCGGGAGCCGGGGAGCTGTTTTTT. Translating it yields CASTGSGLAGAGELFF. Together with reference TRBV2 and TRBJ2-2, the CDR3 gives the full variable domain: EPEVTQTPSHQVTQMGQEVILRCVPISNHLYFYWYRQILGQKVEFLVSFYNNEISEKSEIFDDQFSVERPDGSNFTLKIRSTKLEDSAMYFCASTGSGLAGAGELFFGEGSRLTVL.